The rows below give T cell receptor beta chains drawn from one sample of a study of cytomegalovirus exposure and HLA in healthy donors. Produced via immunoSEQ multiplex PCR; TCRdb's table is partial and in-frame only. The data contain about 400,000 clones, 86% of them seen just once; the ten biggest clones take up roughly 0.82%. Sequencing input: PBMCs. These receptors were obtained from a woman aged 18-29 years in good health and CMV-seronegative. CDR3s include the opening cysteine and the closing phenylalanine or tryptophan. The D gene is left open where the match is weak. The size entry is marked missing in some rows and otherwise reads once, few, many or a size class.

J gene: TRBJ2-6
D gene: TRBD1
V gene: TRBV28
clone size: NA
CDR3 DNA: TGTGCCAGCAGAAGGACAGGGGCCGGGGCCAACGTCCTGACTTTC
CDR3 protein: CASRRTGAGANVLTF

J gene: TRBJ2-7
D gene: NA
V gene: TRBV7-2
clone size: NA
CDR3 DNA: TGTGCCAGCAGCTTAAAAGCACTCTACGAGCAGTACTTC
CDR3 protein: CASSLKALYEQYF

J gene: TRBJ2-1
D gene: NA
V gene: TRBV19
clone size: once
CDR3 DNA: TGTGCCAGTATCGACATCGGCTACAATGAGCAGTTCTTC
CDR3 protein: CASIDIGYNEQFF

J gene: TRBJ2-5
D gene: TRBD2
V gene: TRBV5-8
clone size: NA
CDR3 DNA: TGTGCCAGCAGCTCAGGGTCACTAGCGATGAGAGAGACCCAGTACTTC
CDR3 protein: CASSSGSLAMRETQYF

J gene: TRBJ2-7
D gene: TRBD1
V gene: TRBV28
clone size: NA
CDR3 DNA: TGTGCCAGCACGTCCGAGGGGGCGATCACCTACGAGCAGTACTTC
CDR3 protein: CASTSEGAITYEQYF

J gene: TRBJ1-4
D gene: TRBD1
V gene: TRBV13
clone size: NA
CDR3 DNA: TGTGCCAGCAGCACACGGACCCAGGGGGCGGCTAATGAAAAACTGTTTTTT
CDR3 protein: CASSTRTQGAANEKLFF

J gene: TRBJ1-2
D gene: TRBD1
V gene: TRBV13
clone size: NA
CDR3 DNA: TGTGCCAGCAGCCCACGACAGGGTAGTGGCTACACCTTC
CDR3 protein: CASSPRQGSGYTF

J gene: TRBJ2-7
D gene: NA
V gene: TRBV7-9
clone size: NA
CDR3 DNA: TGTGCCAGCAGCGGGGCCGTAAGCTCCTACGAGCAGTACTTC
CDR3 protein: CASSGAVSSYEQYF

J gene: TRBJ2-2
D gene: NA
V gene: TRBV7-9
clone size: NA
CDR3 DNA: TGTGCCAGCAGCTCCCTGTGGGCAAGTGGCACCGGGGAGCTGTTTTTT
CDR3 protein: CASSSLWASGTGELFF

J gene: TRBJ2-1
D gene: TRBD2
V gene: TRBV6-5
clone size: NA
CDR3 DNA: TGTGCCAGCAGTTATCAAGCGGGAGCTTACAATGAGCAGTTCTTC
CDR3 protein: CASSYQAGAYNEQFF

J gene: TRBJ2-6
D gene: TRBD1
V gene: TRBV7-9
clone size: NA
CDR3 DNA: TGTGCCAGCATTCTCCGGACAGGGGTTTTCTCTGGGGCCAACGTCCTGACTTTC
CDR3 protein: CASILRTGVFSGANVLTF

J gene: TRBJ2-7
D gene: TRBD1
V gene: TRBV4-1
clone size: NA
CDR3 DNA: TGCGCCAGCAGCCTCGGGACAGGGTTGTACGAGCAGTACTTC
CDR3 protein: CASSLGTGLYEQYF

J gene: TRBJ2-1
D gene: NA
V gene: TRBV4-1
clone size: once
CDR3 DNA: TGCGCCAGCAGCCAAGAATATCGGAGGATAAGCTCCTACAATGAGCAGTTCTTC
CDR3 protein: CASSQEYRRISSYNEQFF

J gene: TRBJ2-1
D gene: NA
V gene: TRBV6-1
clone size: NA
CDR3 DNA: TGTGCCAGCAGCGTAACTTCCGGTGAGCAGTTCTTC
CDR3 protein: CASSVTSGEQFF

J gene: TRBJ2-1
D gene: NA
V gene: TRBV11-2
clone size: NA
CDR3 DNA: TGTGCCAGCAGCTTAGATGCTAGCCTTGTTGAGCAGTTCTTC
CDR3 protein: CASSLDASLVEQFF

J gene: TRBJ1-1
D gene: NA
V gene: TRBV28
clone size: NA
CDR3 DNA: TGTGCCAGCAGTTTACGGGGGATATCTGAAGCTTTCTTT
CDR3 protein: CASSLRGISEAFF

J gene: TRBJ2-7
D gene: TRBD1
V gene: TRBV5-1
clone size: once
CDR3 DNA: TGCGCCAGCAGCCCCGGGACAGGGGGCTTGGGCGAGCAGTACTTC
CDR3 protein: CASSPGTGGLGEQYF

J gene: TRBJ2-1
D gene: NA
V gene: TRBV4-1
clone size: NA
CDR3 DNA: TGCGCCAGCAGCCACGTGTCTTCAGGGGTGTCCTACAATGAGCAGTTCTTC
CDR3 protein: CASSHVSSGVSYNEQFF

J gene: TRBJ2-1
D gene: TRBD2
V gene: TRBV11-2
clone size: NA
CDR3 DNA: TGTGCCAGCAGCTCCCGACTAGCGGAACAGTACGATGAGCAGTTCTTC
CDR3 protein: CASSSRLAEQYDEQFF

J gene: TRBJ1-5
D gene: NA
V gene: TRBV6-6
clone size: NA
CDR3 DNA: TGTGCCAGCAGGCCTAGTGTGAGCAATCAGCCCCAGCATTTT
CDR3 protein: CASRPSVSNQPQHF

J gene: TRBJ2-7
D gene: TRBD1
V gene: TRBV7-9
clone size: NA
CDR3 DNA: TGTGCCAGCAGCCCCGACAGGGGTCAGTACTTC
CDR3 protein: CASSPDRGQYF

J gene: TRBJ2-2
D gene: NA
V gene: TRBV25-1
clone size: NA
CDR3 DNA: TGTGCCACCCAAAGGGGAACCGGGGAGCTGTTTTTT
CDR3 protein: CATQRGTGELFF

J gene: TRBJ2-7
D gene: NA
V gene: TRBV10-1
clone size: few
CDR3 DNA: TGCGCCAGCAGTGCGGGGGAGTCAAGGAAAAGGCAGTACTTC
CDR3 protein: CASSAGESRKRQYF

J gene: TRBJ1-4
D gene: TRBD1
V gene: TRBV27
clone size: NA
CDR3 DNA: TGTGCCAGCAGTTTGGGGCAGGGGGGTGAAAAACTGTTTTTT
CDR3 protein: CASSLGQGGEKLFF

J gene: TRBJ1-2
D gene: TRBD1
V gene: TRBV6-5
clone size: NA
CDR3 DNA: TGTGCCAGCAGCCGAGGACAGGGACTGGGCTACACCTTC
CDR3 protein: CASSRGQGLGYTF

J gene: TRBJ1-1
D gene: NA
V gene: TRBV6-5
clone size: NA
CDR3 DNA: TGTGCCAGCAGTTACAACGGGAACACTGAAGCTTTCTTT
CDR3 protein: CASSYNGNTEAFF

J gene: TRBJ2-3
D gene: TRBD2
V gene: TRBV5-1
clone size: NA
CDR3 DNA: TGCGCCAGCAGCTTCGGACTAGCGGACCCAGATACGCAGTATTTT
CDR3 protein: CASSFGLADPDTQYF

J gene: TRBJ2-3
D gene: TRBD2
V gene: TRBV5-1
clone size: NA
CDR3 DNA: TGCGCCAGCAGCCTACCTTCGGGAGGGCTGGGGCCAGATACGCAGTATTTT
CDR3 protein: CASSLPSGGLGPDTQYF

J gene: TRBJ1-2
D gene: NA
V gene: TRBV6-5
clone size: NA
CDR3 DNA: TGTGCCAGCAGTTACTCGAGAGTAGGCAGGTCCGACGGCTACACCTTC
CDR3 protein: CASSYSRVGRSDGYTF

J gene: TRBJ2-1
D gene: NA
V gene: TRBV9
clone size: NA
CDR3 DNA: TGTGCCAGCAGCGCGGCCTACAATGAGCAGTTCTTC
CDR3 protein: CASSAAYNEQFF

J gene: TRBJ1-2
D gene: NA
V gene: TRBV6-1
clone size: NA
CDR3 DNA: TGTGCCAGCAGTGAAGGAACAGGTTATGGCTACACCTTC
CDR3 protein: CASSEGTGYGYTF

J gene: TRBJ1-1
D gene: NA
V gene: TRBV6-6
clone size: NA
CDR3 DNA: TGTGCCAGCAGTCAAACTTTGAACACTGAAGCTTTCTTT
CDR3 protein: CASSQTLNTEAFF

J gene: TRBJ2-7
D gene: TRBD1
V gene: TRBV28
clone size: few
CDR3 DNA: TGTGCCAGCTCTCCCGGGACAGGTATGATGGAGCAGTACTTC
CDR3 protein: CASSPGTGMMEQYF

J gene: TRBJ2-6
D gene: TRBD2
V gene: TRBV7-9
clone size: NA
CDR3 DNA: TGTGCCGGGGAGCGGGGGCTTGGGGCCAACGTCCTGACTTTC
CDR3 protein: CAGERGLGANVLTF

J gene: TRBJ1-2
D gene: TRBD1
V gene: TRBV2
clone size: NA
CDR3 DNA: TGTGCCAGCAGTGAAAGCACAGGGGGCAACCCTAACTATGGCTACACCTTC
CDR3 protein: CASSESTGGNPNYGYTF

J gene: TRBJ1-4
D gene: TRBD1
V gene: TRBV7-9
clone size: NA
CDR3 DNA: TGTGCCAGCAGCTTAGATGGGACAGGGGGTTATTATGAAAAACTGTTTTTT
CDR3 protein: CASSLDGTGGYYEKLFF

J gene: TRBJ1-1
D gene: TRBD1
V gene: TRBV6-4
clone size: NA
CDR3 DNA: TGTGCCAGCAGTGACCCTCGGACAGGCGAAGCTTTCTTT
CDR3 protein: CASSDPRTGEAFF

J gene: TRBJ2-1
D gene: NA
V gene: TRBV5-6
clone size: once
CDR3 DNA: TGTGCCAGCAGCTACGGGTACAATGAGCAGTTCTTC
CDR3 protein: CASSYGYNEQFF

J gene: TRBJ2-7
D gene: TRBD2
V gene: TRBV27
clone size: NA
CDR3 DNA: TGTGCCAGCAGTTTGAGGGGACTAGCGGTAACCTACGAGCAGTACTTC
CDR3 protein: CASSLRGLAVTYEQYF

J gene: TRBJ2-7
D gene: TRBD1
V gene: TRBV10-3
clone size: NA
CDR3 DNA: TGTGCCATCAGTGAGTCGGTGACAGGGAAGTACGAGCAGTACTTC
CDR3 protein: CAISESVTGKYEQYF

J gene: TRBJ2-3
D gene: TRBD2
V gene: TRBV7-9
clone size: NA
CDR3 DNA: TGTGCCAGCAGCTTCGGGACTAGCGGCACCACAGATACGCAGTATTTT
CDR3 protein: CASSFGTSGTTDTQYF